This T cell receptor (beta chain) was identified in a study of Graves' ophthalmopathy and Graves' hyperthyroidism. The study's findings and limits: Progression of ophthalmopathy was predicted by the model with about 68% sensitivity and around 72% specificity.

Germline V lookup: CDR1 SQVTM, CDR2 ANQGSEA. There are 15 residues in the CDR3. The TCR beta CDR3 regions underwent amplification from RNA transcripts. Following a first-round RT-PCR that used HTBI primers, a second-round multiplex PCR was carried out. MiXCR, applied by TCRdb to the multiplex PCR reads, yields one record per CDR3 protein. Found here are about 50,000 distinct CDR3 sequences, roughly 47% of them singletons; the top ten hold roughly 4.7%. Ophthalmopathy-affected donors exhibited moderate-to-severe activity, CAS ≥3, NOSPECS ≥4, and duration under 3 months. Pregnant or lactating patients and those with other autoimmune diseases or uncontrolled infections were excluded. Clinical symptoms, serum thyroxine, TRAb, thyroid ultrasound and orbital computed tomography determined diagnosis. Of note for this clonotype: Antigen: not known. The junction shows a germline mismatch at one end, possibly a read error.

V is TRBV29-1 and J is TRBJ1-3; D call uncertain. Sequenced: peripheral blood. The sequence was obtained from an adult woman with Graves' ophthalmopathy. CDR3 in amino acids: CSGMELGSSENTIYF. CDR3 DNA: TGCAGCGGGATGGAACTGGGAAGTTCTGAAAACACCATATATTTT.